A single sample gave rise to the 14 T cell receptor beta chains below, sequenced in a study of patients and donors after allogeneic stem cell transplantation. Using its own MiXCR run on the RT-PCR reads, TCRdb lists one record per CDR3 protein. The sample includes approximately 410,000 distinct CDR3 sequences, roughly 17% seen only once; the top ten take just over 7%. Sequencing was carried out using blood, either unsorted or a sorted T cell fraction (not recorded which). Every receptor here comes from a human donor who was either an allogeneic HSCT recipient or a stem cell or donor lymphocyte infusion donor (not recorded which). It is not recorded whose cells these are; they may come from a transplant donor.

In its sample, this clonotype was seen many times. This chain joins TRBV4-3 and TRBJ2-1; TRBD1 agrees at 10 bases. The CDR3 contains 14 residues. Germline CDR1 and CDR2: LGHNA and YSLEER. The trim removed 4 bases at V and 7 bases at J, leaving 4 bases unmatched. The CDR3 loop reads CASSRDRGLNEQFF. CDR3 nucleotides: TGCGCCAGCAGCCGAGACAGGGGGCTGAATGAGCAGTTCTTC.

This rearrangement joins TRBV20-1 to TRBJ2-2; possibly TRBD2 for D (6 bases). CDR1 and CDR2 from the germline V gene are DFQATT and SNEGSKA (reference sequence). The germline V and J ends were trimmed by 5 bases and 2 bases, with 15 bases remaining between them. The CDR3 is 15 amino acids. CDR3 residues: CSAGGGGANTGELFF. The CDR3 bases are TGCAGTGCTGGGGGAGGAGGGGCTAACACCGGGGAGCTGTTTTTT.

The chain employs TRBV20-1 and TRBJ2-5; D might be TRBD1 (6 bases). This CDR3 is built from 12 residues. The V and J ends lost 5 bases and 5 bases respectively, with 12 bases between them. The germline V gene encodes CDR1 DFQATT and CDR2 SNEGSKA (reference sequence). Here the CDR3 reads CSAADRKETQYF. The DNA for the CDR3 is TGCAGTGCTGCCGACAGGAAGGAGACCCAGTACTTC.

This clonotype was picked up many times. The chain employs TRBV10-3 and TRBJ2-3; tentative D call: TRBD2 (6 bases). The V gene lost 3 bases and the J gene lost 0 bases, with 10 bases spanning the gap. The CDR3 is 15 amino acids. From germline, CDR1 is ENHRY and CDR2 SYGVKD. The CDR3: CAISDGGSSTDTQYF. CDR3 in DNA: TGTGCCATCAGTGACGGGGGATCTAGCACAGATACGCAGTATTTT.

This clonotype was detected a few times. DNA of the CDR3: TGTGCCAGCAGCCCACGGACAGGGTCCGAGACCCAGTACTTC. Translating gives CASSPRTGSETQYF. The chain links TRBV9 to TRBJ2-5, with 8 bases lining up with TRBD1. V lost 4 bases, J lost 5 bases, and 7 bases stayed unmatched. This CDR3 region has 14 residues. The germline gives CDR1 SGDLS, CDR2 YYNGEE.

The sample holds many counts of this clonotype. The chain is built from TRBV7-2 and TRBJ1-1; D gene unclear. Germline CDR1 reads SGHTA; CDR2 reads FQGNSA. The CDR3 is 14 residues long. With 1 base removed from V and 1 base from J, the gap between germline ends came to 7 bases. The chain's CDR3 is CASSLGLGNTEAFF. The DNA of the CDR3 is TGTGCCAGCAGCTTAGGTCTCGGGAACACTGAAGCTTTCTTT.

This clonotype was seen only a few times. The gene calls are TRBV12-3 or TRBV12-4 and TRBJ1-4, with D uncertain. The CDR3 is made up of 15 amino acids. V dropped 3 bases and J dropped 7 bases, with 15 bases sitting between them. The CDR3, as DNA: TGTGCCAGCAGTTTGAGCAGGAGGGTCGGTGAAAAACTGTTTTTT. Translated, it gives CASSLSRRVGEKLFF.

In this sample, this clonotype turned up a few times. The chain joins TRBV28 to TRBJ2-2; TRBD2 matches 7 bases. Unmatched junction bases numbered 3, after V lost 5 bases and J lost 3 bases. The CDR3 consists of 14 residues. In germline, CDR1 is MDHEN, CDR2 SYDVKM. The CDR3 DNA sequence: TGTGCCAGCAGTAACGGGGGGTACACCGGGGAGCTGTTTTTT. Translation gives CASSNGGYTGELFF.

Concerning this clonotype itself: The junction shows a germline mismatch at one end, possibly a read error. The chain couples TRBV10-3 to TRBJ2-1, with D tentatively TRBD1 (5 bases). In germline, CDR1 is ENHRY, CDR2 SYGVKD. The CDR3 consists of 15 residues. CDR3 amino acids: CAISEPWGSYNVQFF. CDR3 nucleotide sequence: TGTGCCATCAGTGAGCCCTGGGGCTCGTACAATGTGCAGTTCTTC.

The chain employs TRBV20-1 and TRBJ2-7; TRBD2 might be the D (6 bases). CDR1 and CDR2 (germline): DFQATT, SNEGSKA (reference sequence). The V end was cut by 6 bases, the J end by 3 bases, with 21 bases between. The CDR3 contains 15 residues. CDR3 nucleotides: TGCAGTGCCTCGAGGCCTGGAGGAGGGGTCTACGAGCAGTACTTC. This codes for CSASRPGGGVYEQYF.

This clonotype was counted between two and nine times. V gene TRBV11-2 combines with J gene TRBJ2-7, with TRBD2 as a possible D gene (5 bases). Trimming shortened V by 2 bases and J by 3 bases, and 14 bases separated the two germline ends. This CDR3 contains 15 residues. The germline V gene has CDR1 SGHAT and CDR2 FQNNGV. This CDR3 reads CASSLRRLPSYEQYF. The CDR3 DNA is TGTGCCAGCAGCTTACGGAGACTACCGAGCTACGAGCAGTACTTC.

This clonotype has more than one count but fewer than ten. The V and J genes are TRBV11-1 and TRBJ2-1; 15 bases are a match to TRBD2. Germline V gene sequence: CDR1 SGHAT, CDR2 FQDESV (reference sequence). The ends lost 4 bases at V and 3 bases at J; junction bases unmatched: 10. This CDR3 is 19 amino acids long. CDR3 bases: TGTGCCAGCAGCTCCCCGGGACTAGCGGGGGGCGATTACTACAATGAGCAGTTCTTC. Residues: CASSSPGLAGGDYYNEQFF.

The V gene is TRBV12-3 or TRBV12-4, the J gene TRBJ2-7, with 9 bases that match TRBD2. The junction had 13 bases not matched to a gene; V was cut back by 7 bases and J by 0 bases. CDR3 length equals 17 residues. The CDR3 region has the DNA TGTGCCAGCAACTCGGGGGCGGGGGGGCGGAGCTCCTACGAGCAGTACTTC. It codes for CASNSGAGGRSSYEQYF.

V is TRBV12-3 or TRBV12-4 and J is TRBJ2-7, with 11 bases fitting TRBD2. The CDR3 has 15 amino acids. The ends lost 4 bases at V and 9 bases at J; junction bases unmatched: 11. The CDR3 sequence is CASSSRTSGSPGQYF. CDR3 in DNA: TGTGCCAGCAGTTCGCGGACTAGCGGGTCCCCTGGGCAGTACTTC.